Listed below are T cell receptor beta chains from one sample, sequenced in a study of metastatic and nonmetastatic thyroid tumors. MiXCR reprocessed the PCR reads for TCRdb. The sample contains 3,500 to 5,000 clones, under 45% of which appear only once. The sequenced sample was adjacent normal tissue. Every receptor here comes from a male donor with papillary thyroid cancer or a benign thyroid nodule (not recorded which). Some clones in this sample may be carry-over from other donors' samples. Both conserved end residues are part of each CDR3. D genes are given only for firm matches. Clone size is given for some rows only: seen once, a few or many times, or a class if the clone is expanded.

D: NA; size: few; J: TRBJ2-1; V: TRBV28; DNA: TGTGCCAGCAGTCGTCGACGGTTCTACAATGAGCAGTTCTTC; CDR3: CASSRRRFYNEQFF
D: NA; size: many; J: TRBJ1-6; V: TRBV9; DNA: TGTGCCAGCAGCTCCCACGGACGGGCGGGTTCACCCCTCCACTTT; CDR3: CASSSHGRAGSPLHF
D: NA; size: few; J: TRBJ1-1; V: TRBV11-2; DNA: TGTGCCAGCAGCTTAGGGGGAGCGAACACTGAAGCTTTCTTT; CDR3: CASSLGGANTEAFF
D: NA; size: NA; J: TRBJ1-2; V: TRBV6-1; DNA: TGTGCCAGCAGTGAATTCGGCGTGCGGGGGGGGTATGGCTACACCTTC; CDR3: CASSEFGVRGGYGYTF
D: NA; size: large; J: TRBJ2-3; V: TRBV11-2; DNA: TGTGCCAGCAGTTACTCGGGGGTTTTAGATACGCAGTATTTT; CDR3: CASSYSGVLDTQYF
D: NA; size: NA; J: TRBJ1-5; V: TRBV28; DNA: TGTGCCAGCAGATCGGGCAGCCTCAATCAGCCCCAGCATTTT; CDR3: CASRSGSLNQPQHF
D: NA; size: few; J: TRBJ1-2; V: TRBV7-2; DNA: TGTGCCAGCAGCTTAGAGTCCCACAGAAGCTATGGCTACACCTTC; CDR3: CASSLESHRSYGYTF
D: TRBD1; size: NA; J: TRBJ2-3; V: TRBV5-4; DNA: TGTGCCAGCAGCTTGGAGGGGTTAGGGGGCCCAGATACGCAGTATTTT; CDR3: CASSLEGLGGPDTQYF
D: TRBD2; size: NA; J: TRBJ2-1; V: TRBV5-1; DNA: TGCGCCAGCAGCTACAGGACTAGCGGTTACAATGAGCAGTTCTTC; CDR3: CASSYRTSGYNEQFF
D: TRBD1; size: few; J: TRBJ2-2; V: TRBV6-1; DNA: TGTGCCAGCAGTAGGGACAGGTTGACCGGGGAGCTGTTTTTT; CDR3: CASSRDRLTGELFF
D: NA; size: NA; J: TRBJ2-7; V: TRBV27; DNA: TGTGCCAGCAACGAAAGGGACGAGCAGTACTTC; CDR3: CASNERDEQYF
D: TRBD2; size: few; J: TRBJ2-1; V: TRBV2; DNA: TGTGCCAGCAGTTGGACTAGCTCCTACAATGAGCAGTTCTTC; CDR3: CASSWTSSYNEQFF
D: NA; size: few; J: TRBJ1-1; V: TRBV6-5; DNA: TGTGCCAGCAGTTACAGCACAGGGTTAGAAGCTTTCTTT; CDR3: CASSYSTGLEAFF
D: NA; size: few; J: TRBJ1-1; V: TRBV7-8; DNA: TGTGCCAGCAGCGGAACAGGGTTTTTGAACACTGAAGCTTTCTTT; CDR3: CASSGTGFLNTEAFF
D: NA; size: NA; J: TRBJ2-1; V: TRBV29-1; DNA: TGCAGCGTTGAAGATCCTGGGAGGAGCTCCTACAATGAGCAGTTCTTC; CDR3: CSVEDPGRSSYNEQFF
D: TRBD1; size: NA; J: TRBJ1-6; V: TRBV9; DNA: TGTGCCAGCAGCGCCGGGACAGGGGGCAGGTCACCCCTCCACTTT; CDR3: CASSAGTGGRSPLHF
D: TRBD1; size: large; J: TRBJ1-1; V: TRBV7-3; DNA: TGTGCCAGCAGCTTAAGACAGGGCCCGAACACTGAAGCTTTCTTT; CDR3: CASSLRQGPNTEAFF
D: TRBD1; size: few; J: TRBJ1-1; V: TRBV6-1; DNA: TGTGCCAGCAGGGGCGGACAGGGGATGACTGAAGCTTTCTTT; CDR3: CASRGGQGMTEAFF
D: TRBD1; size: NA; J: TRBJ2-7; V: TRBV7-3; DNA: TGTGCCAGCAGCCGTTCCGGGACAGCCTCCTACGAGCAGTACTTC; CDR3: CASSRSGTASYEQYF
D: NA; size: NA; J: TRBJ2-1; V: TRBV6-1; DNA: TGTGCCAGCAGCCCACTAGGCGCAAATGAGCAGTTCTTC; CDR3: CASSPLGANEQFF
D: NA; size: NA; J: TRBJ2-7; V: TRBV19; DNA: TGTGCCAGTAGTATTCGGGTGTTCTACGAGCAGTACTTC; CDR3: CASSIRVFYEQYF
D: NA; size: large; J: TRBJ1-1; V: TRBV20-1; DNA: TGCAGTGCTAGAGAGGGGGGGATGAATACTGAAGCTTTCTTT; CDR3: CSAREGGMNTEAFF
D: NA; size: NA; J: TRBJ2-7; V: TRBV6-1; DNA: TGTGCCAGCAGCCAACCGCTTAACCCCTCCCGCGAGCAGTACTTC; CDR3: CASSQPLNPSREQYF
D: NA; size: NA; J: TRBJ1-2; V: TRBV27; DNA: TGTGCCAGCAGTGAAGCGGAGCAAAAACCTAACTATGGCTACACCTTC; CDR3: CASSEAEQKPNYGYTF
D: NA; size: NA; J: TRBJ2-7; V: TRBV15; DNA: TGTGCCACCAGCGAGGATCCATACGGGCAATACGAGCAGTACTTC; CDR3: CATSEDPYGQYEQYF
D: TRBD2; size: NA; J: TRBJ2-7; V: TRBV20-1; DNA: TGCAGTGCTAGGATCCTTTATCAGCGGGGGATCTCCTACGAGCAGTACTTC; CDR3: CSARILYQRGISYEQYF
D: NA; size: NA; J: TRBJ1-1; V: TRBV20-1; DNA: TGCAGTGCTAGATTTGGAGGGGGGAGCACTGAAGCTTTCTTT; CDR3: CSARFGGGSTEAFF
D: NA; size: NA; J: TRBJ1-2; V: TRBV20-1; DNA: TGCAGTGCTAGAGATACCAGGGAACGAAACTATGGCTACACCTTC; CDR3: CSARDTRERNYGYTF
D: NA; size: NA; J: TRBJ2-5; V: TRBV27; DNA: TGTGCCAGCAGTTTATTTGGGGGGCCGAGGGAGACCCAGTACTTC; CDR3: CASSLFGGPRETQYF
D: NA; size: few; J: TRBJ1-1; V: TRBV9; DNA: TGTGCCAGCAGCCCACAATCAGGGGTGGAGGGCACTGAAGCTTTCTTT; CDR3: CASSPQSGVEGTEAFF
D: NA; size: few; J: TRBJ2-6; V: TRBV15; DNA: TGTGCCACCATCAGAGTTGAAGGGACTGGGGCCAACGTCCTGACTTTC; CDR3: CATIRVEGTGANVLTF
D: TRBD2; size: NA; J: TRBJ2-7; V: TRBV6-2/TRBV6-3; DNA: TGTGCCAGAAGTGCGACTAGCGGAGTTTCCTACGAGCAGTCCTTC; CDR3: CARSATSGVSYEQSF
D: NA; size: NA; J: TRBJ1-6; V: TRBV6-1; DNA: TGTGCCAGCAGCAGACTCCCCAGTAATTCACCCCTCCACTTT; CDR3: CASSRLPSNSPLHF
D: NA; size: NA; J: TRBJ2-1; V: TRBV2; DNA: TGTGCCAGCAGTGAAGCTGAAGTCGCTTCCTACAATGAGCAGTTCTTC; CDR3: CASSEAEVASYNEQFF
D: NA; size: few; J: TRBJ1-2; V: TRBV19; DNA: TGTGCCAGTAGTATACAGGGATCGGACCATGGCTACACCTTC; CDR3: CASSIQGSDHGYTF
D: TRBD1; size: large; J: TRBJ1-2; V: TRBV20-1; DNA: TGCAGTGCTAGCCTACAGGGGGCTGGCTATGGCTACACCTTC; CDR3: CSASLQGAGYGYTF
D: TRBD2; size: NA; J: TRBJ2-1; V: TRBV6-2/TRBV6-3; DNA: TGTGCCAGCAGAAGATACGGGACTAGCGGGAGTTTATCCTACAATGAGCAGTTCTTC; CDR3: CASRRYGTSGSLSYNEQFF
D: NA; size: few; J: TRBJ1-1; V: TRBV11-2; DNA: TGTGCCAGCAGCTTGCTACAGGGTTCTGAAGCTTTCTTT; CDR3: CASSLLQGSEAFF
D: NA; size: NA; J: TRBJ2-2; V: TRBV6-2/TRBV6-3; DNA: TGTGCCAGAAGTAGAAGTCCCGGGACGGGGACAGGGGAGCTGTTTTTT; CDR3: CARSRSPGTGTGELFF
D: NA; size: NA; J: TRBJ2-2; V: TRBV6-1; DNA: TGTGCCAGCAGTGGGCCGGGGGTTGACGGGGAGCTGTTTTTT; CDR3: CASSGPGVDGELFF
D: NA; size: few; J: TRBJ2-5; V: TRBV28; DNA: TGTGCCACACAGCTCCAAGAGACCCAGTACTTC; CDR3: CATQLQETQYF
D: NA; size: NA; J: TRBJ1-1; V: TRBV11-2; DNA: TGTGCCAGCAGCTTTATGTACACTGAAGCTTTCTTT; CDR3: CASSFMYTEAFF
D: NA; size: many; J: TRBJ2-1; V: TRBV19; DNA: TGTGCCTGTAGTATAGATCTGGCCTCCTGCAATGAGCAGTTCTTC; CDR3: CACSIDLASCNEQFF
D: TRBD1; size: few; J: TRBJ1-1; V: TRBV15; DNA: TGTGCCACCAGCAGTGAGCAGGGGGCGAGCACTGAAGCTTTCTTT; CDR3: CATSSEQGASTEAFF
D: NA; size: few; J: TRBJ2-7; V: TRBV27; DNA: TGTGCCAGCAGTTTAGGCGGGACAGCCTACGAGCAGTACTTC; CDR3: CASSLGGTAYEQYF
D: NA; size: medium-sized; J: TRBJ1-6; V: TRBV30; DNA: TGTGCCTGCCTCAACGTGTCAAGCTCCTATAATTCACCCCTCCACTTT; CDR3: CACLNVSSSYNSPLHF
D: NA; size: NA; J: TRBJ2-2; V: TRBV7-9; DNA: TGTGCCCACATTACGAACACCGGGGAGCTGTTTTTT; CDR3: CAHITNTGELFF
D: NA; size: few; J: TRBJ1-2; V: TRBV27; DNA: TGTGCCAGCAGTTTGGGTGCCACGGGCTTACCCTATGGCTACACCTTC; CDR3: CASSLGATGLPYGYTF
D: TRBD1; size: NA; J: TRBJ2-7; V: TRBV6-1; DNA: TGTGCCAGCAGTGGCGAGGGGACAGGGATCAACGAGCAGTACTTC; CDR3: CASSGEGTGINEQYF
D: TRBD2; size: once; J: TRBJ2-1; V: TRBV30; DNA: TGTGCCTGTAAGGGGACTAGCAATGAGCAGTTCTTC; CDR3: CACKGTSNEQFF
D: TRBD2; size: NA; J: TRBJ2-1; V: TRBV28; DNA: TGTGCCAGCACTCGAGGGGACCTAGCGGGATCGTACAATGAGCAGTTCTTC; CDR3: CASTRGDLAGSYNEQFF
D: TRBD2; size: many; J: TRBJ2-4; V: TRBV20-1; DNA: TGCAGTGCTAGCCGAGCGGGAGGATCAGCCAAAAACATTCAGTACTTC; CDR3: CSASRAGGSAKNIQYF
D: NA; size: NA; J: TRBJ2-1; V: TRBV28; DNA: TGTGCCAGCAGTTTTCAGACCCATGAGCAGTTCTTC; CDR3: CASSFQTHEQFF
D: NA; size: NA; J: TRBJ2-5; V: TRBV6-1; DNA: TGTGCCAGCAGTTCTATTCGGGGGGCCCAAGAGACCCAGTACTTC; CDR3: CASSSIRGAQETQYF